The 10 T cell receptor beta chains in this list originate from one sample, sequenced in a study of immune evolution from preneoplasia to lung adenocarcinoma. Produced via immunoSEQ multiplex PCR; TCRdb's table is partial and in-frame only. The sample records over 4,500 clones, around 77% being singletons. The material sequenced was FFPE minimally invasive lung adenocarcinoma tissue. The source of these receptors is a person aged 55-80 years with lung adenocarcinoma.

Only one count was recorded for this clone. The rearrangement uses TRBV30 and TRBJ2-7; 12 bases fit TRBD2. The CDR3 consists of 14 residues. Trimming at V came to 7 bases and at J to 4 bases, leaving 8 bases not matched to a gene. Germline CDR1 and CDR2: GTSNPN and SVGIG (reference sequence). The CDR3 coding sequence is TGTGCCTTAAGGACTAGCGGGATTCTTTACGAGCAGTACTTC. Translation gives CALRTSGILYEQYF. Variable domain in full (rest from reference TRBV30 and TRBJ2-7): SQTIHQWPATLVQPVGSPLSLECTVEGTSNPNLYWYRQAAGRGLQLLFYSVGIGQISSEVPQNLSASRPQDRQFILSSKKLLLSDSGFYLCALRTSGILYEQYFGPGTRLTVT.

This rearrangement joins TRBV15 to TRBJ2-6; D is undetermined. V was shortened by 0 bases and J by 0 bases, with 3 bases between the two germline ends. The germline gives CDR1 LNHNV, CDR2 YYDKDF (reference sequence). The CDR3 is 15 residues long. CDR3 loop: CATSRELSGANVLTF. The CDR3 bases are TGTGCCACCAGCAGAGAACTCTCTGGGGCCAACGTCCTGACTTTC.

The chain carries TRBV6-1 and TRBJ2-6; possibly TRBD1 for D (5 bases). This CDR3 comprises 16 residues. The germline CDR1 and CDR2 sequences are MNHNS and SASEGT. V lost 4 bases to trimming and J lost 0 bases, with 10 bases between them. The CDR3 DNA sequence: TGTGCCAGCAGTGTCCAGGGCGGCTCTGGGGCCAACGTCCTGACTTTC. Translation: CASSVQGGSGANVLTF.

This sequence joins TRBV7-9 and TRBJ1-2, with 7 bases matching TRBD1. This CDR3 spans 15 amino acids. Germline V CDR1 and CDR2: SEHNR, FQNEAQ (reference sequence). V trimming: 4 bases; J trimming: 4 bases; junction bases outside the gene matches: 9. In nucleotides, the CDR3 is TGTGCCAGCAGCTCTCCCAGGACAGGCGTCTATGGCTACACCTTC. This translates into CASSSPRTGVYGYTF.

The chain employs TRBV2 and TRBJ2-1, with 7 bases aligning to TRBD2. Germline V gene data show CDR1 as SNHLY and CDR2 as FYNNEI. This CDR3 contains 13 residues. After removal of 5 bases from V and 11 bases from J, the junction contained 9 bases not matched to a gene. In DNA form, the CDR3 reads TGTGCCAGCAGTACTGGTAGCGGGTGGAAGCAGTTCTTC. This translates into CASSTGSGWKQFF.

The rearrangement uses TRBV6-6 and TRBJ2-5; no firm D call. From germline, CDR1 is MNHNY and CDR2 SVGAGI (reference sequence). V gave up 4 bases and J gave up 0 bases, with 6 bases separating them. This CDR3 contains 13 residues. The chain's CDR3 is CASSSYYQETQYF. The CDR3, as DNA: TGTGCCAGCAGTTCATACTACCAAGAGACCCAGTACTTC.

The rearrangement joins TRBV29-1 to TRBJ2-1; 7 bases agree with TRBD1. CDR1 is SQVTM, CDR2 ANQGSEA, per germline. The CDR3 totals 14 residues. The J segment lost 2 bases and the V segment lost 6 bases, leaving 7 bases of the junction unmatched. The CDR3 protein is CSVLQGHPYNEQFF. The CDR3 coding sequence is TGCAGCGTACTACAGGGGCATCCCTACAATGAGCAGTTCTTC.

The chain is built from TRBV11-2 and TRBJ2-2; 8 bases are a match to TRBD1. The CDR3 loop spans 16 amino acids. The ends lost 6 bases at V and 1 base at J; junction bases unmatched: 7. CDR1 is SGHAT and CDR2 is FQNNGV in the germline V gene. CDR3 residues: CASSKGRGRNTGELFF. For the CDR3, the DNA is TGTGCCAGCAGTAAAGGCAGGGGGCGGAACACCGGGGAGCTGTTTTTT.

The DNA for the CDR3 is TGTGCCAGCAGTTTGGGACTAGCGGGAGGGTACGAGCAGTACTTC. It yields the protein CASSLGLAGGYEQYF. This chain joins TRBV11-2 and TRBJ2-7; 16 positions agree with TRBD2. Germline CDR1 SGHAT, CDR2 FQNNGV. V lost 6 bases to trimming and J lost 4 bases; unmatched junction nucleotides: 3. This CDR3 comprises 15 residues.

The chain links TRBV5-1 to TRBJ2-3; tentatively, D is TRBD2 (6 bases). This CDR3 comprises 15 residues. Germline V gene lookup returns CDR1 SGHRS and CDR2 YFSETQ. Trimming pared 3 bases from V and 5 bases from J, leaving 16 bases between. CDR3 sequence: CASSSGVLTIDTQYF. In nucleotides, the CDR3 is TGCGCCAGCAGCTCGGGAGTCCTCACCATAGATACGCAGTATTTT.